This T cell receptor (beta chain) came from a study of Graves' ophthalmopathy and Graves' hyperthyroidism. Study-level points and caveats: Built on 13 signatures, a model told ophthalmopathy apart from stable hyperthyroidism with over 85% sensitivity and over 80% specificity. Ophthalmopathy progression cases were predicted by the model with 55% to 71% sensitivity and 72.22% specificity.

To note about this clonotype: The antigen is undetermined.

Physicians reached a diagnosis by relying on clinical symptoms, serum thyroxine, TRAb, thyroid ultrasound and orbital computed tomography. For repertoire sequencing, the TCR beta CDR3 regions were amplified from RNA transcripts. First-round RT-PCR with HTBI primers preceded a second-round multiplex PCR. In TCRdb, the multiplex PCR reads were re-called with MiXCR into one record per CDR3 protein. The sample lists roughly 170,000 distinct CDR3 sequences; around 39% were seen once. Unmatched junction bases numbered 12, after V lost 3 bases and J lost 3 bases. The CDR3 sequence is 17 residues long. The germline gives CDR1 KGHDR, CDR2 SFDVKD.

This chain links TRBV24-1 with TRBJ1-2; 7 nucleotides match TRBD1. Material: peripheral blood. The sequence came from a man younger than 45 with Graves' ophthalmopathy. CDR3 residues: CATSDNRQGPNYYGYTF. The CDR3 bases are TGTGCCACCAGTGATAATCGACAGGGTCCAAACTACTATGGCTACACCTTC.